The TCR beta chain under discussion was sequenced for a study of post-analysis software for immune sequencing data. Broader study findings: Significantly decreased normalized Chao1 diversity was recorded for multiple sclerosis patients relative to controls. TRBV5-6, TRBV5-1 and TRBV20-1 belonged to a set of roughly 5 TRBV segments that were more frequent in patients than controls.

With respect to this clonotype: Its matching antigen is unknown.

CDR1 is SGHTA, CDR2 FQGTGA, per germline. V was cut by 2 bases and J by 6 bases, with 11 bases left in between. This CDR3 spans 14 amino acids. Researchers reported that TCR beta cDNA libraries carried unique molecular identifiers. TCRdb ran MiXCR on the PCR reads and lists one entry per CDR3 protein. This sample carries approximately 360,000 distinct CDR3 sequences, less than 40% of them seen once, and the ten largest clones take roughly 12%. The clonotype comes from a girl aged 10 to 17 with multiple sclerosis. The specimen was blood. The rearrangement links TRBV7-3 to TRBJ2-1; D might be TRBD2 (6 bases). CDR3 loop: CASSLYGGRNEQFF. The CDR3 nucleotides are TGTGCCAGCAGCTTATACGGGGGTCGCAATGAGCAGTTCTTC.